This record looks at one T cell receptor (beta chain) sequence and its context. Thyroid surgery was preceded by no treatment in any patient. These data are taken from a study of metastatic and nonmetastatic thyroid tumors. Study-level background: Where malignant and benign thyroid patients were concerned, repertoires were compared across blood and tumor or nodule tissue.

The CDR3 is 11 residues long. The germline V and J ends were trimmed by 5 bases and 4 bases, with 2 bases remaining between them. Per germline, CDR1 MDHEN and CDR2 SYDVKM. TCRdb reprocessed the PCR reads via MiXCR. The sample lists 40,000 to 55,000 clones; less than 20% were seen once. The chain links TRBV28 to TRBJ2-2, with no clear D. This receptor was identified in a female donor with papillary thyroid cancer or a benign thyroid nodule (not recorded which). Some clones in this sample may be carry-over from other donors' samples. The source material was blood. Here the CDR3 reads CASSVTGELFF. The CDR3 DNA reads TGTGCCAGCAGTGTCACCGGGGAGCTGTTTTTT.